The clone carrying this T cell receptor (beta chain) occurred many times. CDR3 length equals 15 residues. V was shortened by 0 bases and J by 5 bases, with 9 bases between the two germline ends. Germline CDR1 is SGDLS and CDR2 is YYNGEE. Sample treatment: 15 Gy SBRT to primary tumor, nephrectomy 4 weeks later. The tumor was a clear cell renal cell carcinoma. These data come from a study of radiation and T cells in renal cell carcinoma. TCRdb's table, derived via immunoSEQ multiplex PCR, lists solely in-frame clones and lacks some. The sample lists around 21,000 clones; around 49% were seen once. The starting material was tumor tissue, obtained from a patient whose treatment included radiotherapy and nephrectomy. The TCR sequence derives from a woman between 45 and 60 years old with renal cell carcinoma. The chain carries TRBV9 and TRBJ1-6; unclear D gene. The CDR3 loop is CASSVASHDNSPLHF. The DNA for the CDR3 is TGTGCCAGCAGCGTAGCGAGCCACGATAATTCACCCCTCCACTTT.